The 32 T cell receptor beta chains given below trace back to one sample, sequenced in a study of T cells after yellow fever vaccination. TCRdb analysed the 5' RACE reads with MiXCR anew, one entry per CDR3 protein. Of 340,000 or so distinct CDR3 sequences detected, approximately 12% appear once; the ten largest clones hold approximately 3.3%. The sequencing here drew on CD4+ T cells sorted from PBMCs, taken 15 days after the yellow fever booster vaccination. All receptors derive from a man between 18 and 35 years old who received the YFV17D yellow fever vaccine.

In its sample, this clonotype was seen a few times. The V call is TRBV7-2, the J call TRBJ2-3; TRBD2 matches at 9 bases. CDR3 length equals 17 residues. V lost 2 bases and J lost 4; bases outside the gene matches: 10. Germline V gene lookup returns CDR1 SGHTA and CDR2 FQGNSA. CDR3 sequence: CASSLTRGLAPPDTQYF. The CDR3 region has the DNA TGTGCCAGCAGCTTAACGCGGGGACTAGCCCCCCCAGATACGCAGTATTTT.

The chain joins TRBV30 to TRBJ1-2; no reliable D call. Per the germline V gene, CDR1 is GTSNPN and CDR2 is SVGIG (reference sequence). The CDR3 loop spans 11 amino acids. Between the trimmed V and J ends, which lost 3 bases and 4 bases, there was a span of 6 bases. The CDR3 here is CAWSAPYGYTF. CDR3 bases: TGTGCCTGGAGCGCCCCCTATGGCTACACCTTC.

The CDR3 is CAWRESGLRDQPQHF. DNA for the CDR3: TGTGCCTGGAGAGAGAGTGGGCTTAGGGATCAGCCCCAGCATTTT. The chain carries TRBV30 and TRBJ1-5; D gene unclear. Per germline, CDR1 GTSNPN and CDR2 SVGIG (reference sequence). The CDR3 length is 15 residues. Trimming took 3 bases from V and 5 from J, leaving 17 bases between them.

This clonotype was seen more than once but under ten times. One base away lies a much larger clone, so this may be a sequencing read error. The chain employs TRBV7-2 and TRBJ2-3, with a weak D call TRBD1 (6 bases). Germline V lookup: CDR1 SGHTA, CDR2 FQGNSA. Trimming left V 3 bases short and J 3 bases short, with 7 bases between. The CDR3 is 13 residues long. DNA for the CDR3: TGTGCCAGCAGCTTTACAGGGACAGATACGCAGTATTTT. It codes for CASSFTGTDTQYF.

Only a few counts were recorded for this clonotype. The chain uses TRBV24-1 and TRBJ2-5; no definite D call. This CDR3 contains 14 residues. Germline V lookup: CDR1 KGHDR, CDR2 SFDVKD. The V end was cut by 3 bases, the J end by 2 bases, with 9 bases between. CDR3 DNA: TGTGCCACCAGTGATAGTTGGGTTCAAGAGACCCAGTACTTC. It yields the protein CATSDSWVQETQYF.

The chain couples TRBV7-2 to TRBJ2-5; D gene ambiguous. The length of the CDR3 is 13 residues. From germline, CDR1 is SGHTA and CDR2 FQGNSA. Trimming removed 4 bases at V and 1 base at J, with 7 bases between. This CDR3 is CASSSGIQETQYF. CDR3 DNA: TGTGCCAGCAGCTCCGGCATCCAAGAGACCCAGTACTTC.

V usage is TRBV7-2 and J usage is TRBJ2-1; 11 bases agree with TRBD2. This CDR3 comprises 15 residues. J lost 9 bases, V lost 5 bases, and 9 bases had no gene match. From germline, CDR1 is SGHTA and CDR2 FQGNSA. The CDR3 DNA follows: TGTGCCAGCAGCGCCACTAGCGGGGGTTACGGTGAGCAGTTCTTC. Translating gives CASSATSGGYGEQFF.

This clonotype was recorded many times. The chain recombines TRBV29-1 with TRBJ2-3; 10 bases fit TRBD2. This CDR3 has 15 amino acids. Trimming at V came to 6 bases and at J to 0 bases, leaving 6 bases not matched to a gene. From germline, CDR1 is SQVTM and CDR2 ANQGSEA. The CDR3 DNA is TGCAGCGTGACTAGCGGGTCCTCTAGCACAGATACGCAGTATTTT. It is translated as CSVTSGSSSTDTQYF.

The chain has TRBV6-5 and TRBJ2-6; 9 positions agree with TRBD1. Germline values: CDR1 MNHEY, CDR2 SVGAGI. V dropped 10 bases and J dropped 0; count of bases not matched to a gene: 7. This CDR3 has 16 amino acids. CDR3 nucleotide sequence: TGTGCCACCGTGGGACAGGGAAACTCTGGGGCCAACGTCCTGACTTTC. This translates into CATVGQGNSGANVLTF.

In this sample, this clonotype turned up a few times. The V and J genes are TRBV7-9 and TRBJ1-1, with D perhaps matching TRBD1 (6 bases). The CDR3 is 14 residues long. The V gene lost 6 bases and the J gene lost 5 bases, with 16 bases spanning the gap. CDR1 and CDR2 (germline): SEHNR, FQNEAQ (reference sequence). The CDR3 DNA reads TGTGCCAGCAGGGGGGCGCCCATCGGGACTGAAGCTTTCTTT. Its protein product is CASRGAPIGTEAFF.

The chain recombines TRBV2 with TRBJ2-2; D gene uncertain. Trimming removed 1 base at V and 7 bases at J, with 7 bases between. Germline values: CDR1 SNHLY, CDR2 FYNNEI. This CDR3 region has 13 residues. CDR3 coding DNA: TGTGCCAGCAGTGAAGACGGTTACGGGGAGCTGTTTTTT. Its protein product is CASSEDGYGELFF.

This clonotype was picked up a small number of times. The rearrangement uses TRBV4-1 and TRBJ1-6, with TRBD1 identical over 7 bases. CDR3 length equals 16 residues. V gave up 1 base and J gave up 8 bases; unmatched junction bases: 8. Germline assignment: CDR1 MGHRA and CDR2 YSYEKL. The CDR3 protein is CASSQGNRGYDSPLHF. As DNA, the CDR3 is TGCGCCAGCAGCCAAGGGAACAGGGGATACGATTCACCCCTCCACTTT.

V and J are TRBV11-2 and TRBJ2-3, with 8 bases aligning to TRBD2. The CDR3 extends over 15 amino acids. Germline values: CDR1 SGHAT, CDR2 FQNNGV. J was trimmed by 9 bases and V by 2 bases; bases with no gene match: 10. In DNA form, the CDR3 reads TGTGCCAGCAGCTTACCGGGACTAGATGCGTCGACGCAGTATTTT. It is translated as CASSLPGLDASTQYF.

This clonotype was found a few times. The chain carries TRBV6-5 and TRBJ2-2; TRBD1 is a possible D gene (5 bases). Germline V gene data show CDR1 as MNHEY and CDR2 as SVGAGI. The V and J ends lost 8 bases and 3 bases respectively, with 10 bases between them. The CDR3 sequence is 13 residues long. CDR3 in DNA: TGTGCCAGCGTGTGGGGCGACACCGGGGAGCTGTTTTTT. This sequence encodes CASVWGDTGELFF.

The CDR3 coding sequence is TGTGCCAGCAGTTTATTGTTGGGGTATGGCTACACCTTC. Encoded protein: CASSLLLGYGYTF. The J gene is TRBJ1-2, the V gene TRBV12-3 or TRBV12-4, with D hard to call. V lost 2 bases and J lost 5, with 9 bases in between. The CDR3 contains 13 residues.

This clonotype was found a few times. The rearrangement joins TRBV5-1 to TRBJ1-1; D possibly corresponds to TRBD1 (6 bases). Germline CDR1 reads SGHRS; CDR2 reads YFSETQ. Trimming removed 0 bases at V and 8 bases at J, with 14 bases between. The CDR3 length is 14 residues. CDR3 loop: CASSLVPGDREAFF. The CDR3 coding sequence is TGCGCCAGCAGCTTGGTACCAGGGGACCGAGAAGCTTTCTTT.

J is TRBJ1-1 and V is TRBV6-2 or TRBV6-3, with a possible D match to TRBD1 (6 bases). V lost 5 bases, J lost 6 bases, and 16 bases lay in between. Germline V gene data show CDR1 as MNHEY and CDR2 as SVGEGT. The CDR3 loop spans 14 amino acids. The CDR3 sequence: CASSTGWGPPEAFF. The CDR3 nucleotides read TGTGCCAGCAGTACGGGTTGGGGGCCCCCTGAAGCTTTCTTT.

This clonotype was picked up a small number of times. The CDR3 DNA is TGTGCCAGCAGGGTGGCCGTACAGGGAGGCCAAGAGACCCAGTACTTC. Protein: CASRVAVQGGQETQYF. This chain connects TRBV6-6 to TRBJ2-5; D might be TRBD1 or TRBD2, each matching 6 bases. The germline V and J ends were trimmed by 6 bases and 1 base, with 18 bases remaining between them. The V gene's germline CDR1 is MNHNY and CDR2 SVGAGI (reference sequence). The CDR3 spans 16 residues.

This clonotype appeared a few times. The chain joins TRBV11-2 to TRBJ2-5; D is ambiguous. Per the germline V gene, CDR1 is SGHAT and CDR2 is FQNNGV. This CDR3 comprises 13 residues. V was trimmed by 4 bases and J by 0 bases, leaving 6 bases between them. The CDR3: CASSWADQETQYF. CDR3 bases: TGTGCCAGCAGCTGGGCAGACCAAGAGACCCAGTACTTC.

The CDR3 is CSARVAGGYEQYF. The CDR3, as DNA: TGCAGTGCTAGAGTAGCGGGGGGATACGAGCAGTACTTC. This rearrangement joins TRBV20-1 to TRBJ2-7; 10 positions match TRBD2. The germline gives CDR1 DFQATT, CDR2 SNEGSKA (reference sequence). The CDR3 is 13 amino acids. V lost 1 base and J lost 4; bases outside the gene matches: 1.

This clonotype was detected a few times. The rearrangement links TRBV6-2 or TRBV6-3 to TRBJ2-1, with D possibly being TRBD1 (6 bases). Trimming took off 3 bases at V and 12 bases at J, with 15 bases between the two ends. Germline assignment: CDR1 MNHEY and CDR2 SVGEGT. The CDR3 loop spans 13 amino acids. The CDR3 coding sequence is TGTGCCAGCAGTTATCGGGACATTGAAAGGCAGTTCTTC. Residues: CASSYRDIERQFF.

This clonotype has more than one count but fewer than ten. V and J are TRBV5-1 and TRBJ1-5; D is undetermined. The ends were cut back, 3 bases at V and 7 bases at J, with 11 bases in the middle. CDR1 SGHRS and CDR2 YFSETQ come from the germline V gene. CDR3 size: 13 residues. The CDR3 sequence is CASSSSSGQPQHF. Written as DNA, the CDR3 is TGCGCCAGCAGCTCCAGCAGCGGCCAGCCCCAGCATTTT.

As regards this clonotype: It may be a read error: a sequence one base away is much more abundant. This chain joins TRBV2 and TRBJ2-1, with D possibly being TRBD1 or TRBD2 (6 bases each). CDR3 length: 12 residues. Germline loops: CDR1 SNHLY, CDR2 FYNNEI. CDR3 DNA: TGTGCCAGCAGGGACACAGGGACTGAGCAGTTATTC. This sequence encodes CASRDTGTEQLF.

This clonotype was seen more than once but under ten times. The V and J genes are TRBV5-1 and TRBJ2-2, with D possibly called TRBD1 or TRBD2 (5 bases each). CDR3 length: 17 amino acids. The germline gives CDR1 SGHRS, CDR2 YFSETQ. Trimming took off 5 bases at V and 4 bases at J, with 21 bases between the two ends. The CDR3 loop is CASRRGRQEVGTGELFF. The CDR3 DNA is TGCGCCAGCAGGAGGGGTCGGCAGGAAGTTGGCACCGGGGAGCTGTTTTTT.

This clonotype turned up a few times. The CDR3 region has the DNA TGCAGTGCTGCGGGACAGTACAATGAGCAGTTCTTC. It codes for CSAAGQYNEQFF. The V gene is TRBV20-1, the J gene TRBJ2-1; D perhaps matches TRBD1 (7 bases). V was pared by 5 bases and J by 4 bases, with 9 bases between. The germline gives CDR1 DFQATT, CDR2 SNEGSKA (reference sequence). There are 12 residues in the CDR3.

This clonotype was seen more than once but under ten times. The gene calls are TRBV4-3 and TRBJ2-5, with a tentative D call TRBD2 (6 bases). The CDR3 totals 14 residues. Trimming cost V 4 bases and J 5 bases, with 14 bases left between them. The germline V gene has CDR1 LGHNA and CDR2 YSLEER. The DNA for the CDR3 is TGCGCCAGCAGCCCCCGGAGGGGCAGTGAGACCCAGTACTTC. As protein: CASSPRRGSETQYF.

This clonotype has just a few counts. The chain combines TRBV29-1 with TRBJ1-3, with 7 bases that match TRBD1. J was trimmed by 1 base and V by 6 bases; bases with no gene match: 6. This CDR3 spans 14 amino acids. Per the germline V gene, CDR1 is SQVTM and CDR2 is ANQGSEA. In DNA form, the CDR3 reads TGCAGCGTCGGTGCAGGGGGTTCTGGAAACACCATATATTTT. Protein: CSVGAGGSGNTIYF.

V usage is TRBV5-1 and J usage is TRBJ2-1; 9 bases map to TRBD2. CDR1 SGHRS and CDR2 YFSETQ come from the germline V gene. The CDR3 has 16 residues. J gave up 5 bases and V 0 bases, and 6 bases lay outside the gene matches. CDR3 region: CASSLAPLAGNNEQFF. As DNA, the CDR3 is TGCGCCAGCAGCTTGGCCCCGCTAGCGGGGAACAATGAGCAGTTCTTC. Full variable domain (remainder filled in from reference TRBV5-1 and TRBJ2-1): KAGVTQTPRYLIKTRGQQVTLSCSPISGHRSVSWYQQTPGQGLQFLFEYFSETQRNKGNFPGRFSGRQFSNSRSEMNVSTLELGDSALYLCASSLAPLAGNNEQFFGPGTRLTVL.

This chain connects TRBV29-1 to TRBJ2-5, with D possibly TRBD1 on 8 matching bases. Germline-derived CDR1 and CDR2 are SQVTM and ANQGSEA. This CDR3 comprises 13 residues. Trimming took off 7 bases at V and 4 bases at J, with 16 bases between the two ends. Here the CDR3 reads CSANTGGGETQYF. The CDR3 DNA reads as TGCAGCGCTAACACAGGGGGGGGAGAGACCCAGTACTTC.

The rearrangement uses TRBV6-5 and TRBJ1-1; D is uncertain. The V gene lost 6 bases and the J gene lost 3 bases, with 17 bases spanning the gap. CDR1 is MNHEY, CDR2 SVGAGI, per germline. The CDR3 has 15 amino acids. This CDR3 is CASRNARTGYTEAFF. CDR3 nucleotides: TGTGCCAGCAGAAACGCCCGGACGGGGTACACTGAAGCTTTCTTT.

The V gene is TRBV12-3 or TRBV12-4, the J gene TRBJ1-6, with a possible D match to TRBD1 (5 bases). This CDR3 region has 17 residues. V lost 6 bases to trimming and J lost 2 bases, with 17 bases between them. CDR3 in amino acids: CASRITAGTPYNSPLHF. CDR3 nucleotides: TGTGCCAGCAGGATAACCGCAGGGACCCCCTATAATTCACCCCTCCACTTT.

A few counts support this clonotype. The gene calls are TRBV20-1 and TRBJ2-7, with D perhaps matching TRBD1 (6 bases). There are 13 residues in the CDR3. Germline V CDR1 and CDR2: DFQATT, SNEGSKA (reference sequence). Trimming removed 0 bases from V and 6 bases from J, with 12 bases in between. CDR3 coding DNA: TGCAGTGCTAGAGAACAGGGAATGCCCGAGCAGTACGTC. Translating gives CSAREQGMPEQYV.